This entry features one T cell receptor beta chain sequence. What it binds is unknown. This entry is derived from a study of cytomegalovirus exposure and HLA in healthy donors. Overall study findings and caveats: An observed cluster of highly shared sequence variants was recorded as a likely sequencing artifact. Later analysis associated a missense DCLRE1C variant with TCR beta V- and J-gene trimming.

PCR was performed using 60 Vbeta and 13 Jbeta primers. In the source study's methods: As a later analysis found, there were 82 million or so unique TCR beta chains, of which 8.5 million to 13 million were shared. Measured with immunoSEQ multiplex PCR; TCRdb has only the in-frame clones, and not every one. V and J calls and clone size are copied from that table; D and trimming were computed from the DNA. The table lists over 150,000 clones, around 75% of them singletons. Germline V CDR1 and CDR2: ENHRY, SYGVKD. The CDR3 loop spans 13 amino acids. Deletions cut 4 bases from V and 6 bases from J, with 9 bases between.

The chain uses TRBV10-3 and TRBJ1-4, with D possibly TRBD1 on 5 matching bases. This sequence originates from a man aged 30-40 years in good health and CMV-seropositive. The sample consisted of PBMCs. As DNA, the CDR3 is TGTGCCATCAGTGGCAGGGAGGATGAAAAACTGTTTTTT. It encodes CAISGREDEKLFF.